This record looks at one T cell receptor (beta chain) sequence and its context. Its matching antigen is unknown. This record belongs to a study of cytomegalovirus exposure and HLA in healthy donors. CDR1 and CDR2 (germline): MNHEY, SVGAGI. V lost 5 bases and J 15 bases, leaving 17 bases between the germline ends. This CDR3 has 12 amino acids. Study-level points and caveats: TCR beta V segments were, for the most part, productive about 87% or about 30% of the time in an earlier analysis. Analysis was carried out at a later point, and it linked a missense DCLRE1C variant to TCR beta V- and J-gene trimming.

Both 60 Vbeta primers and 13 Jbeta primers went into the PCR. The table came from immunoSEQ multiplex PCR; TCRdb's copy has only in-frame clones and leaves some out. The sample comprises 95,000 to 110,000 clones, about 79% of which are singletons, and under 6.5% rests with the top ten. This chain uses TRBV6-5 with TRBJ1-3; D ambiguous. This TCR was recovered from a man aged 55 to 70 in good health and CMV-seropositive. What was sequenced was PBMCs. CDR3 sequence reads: CASSEAATAAYF. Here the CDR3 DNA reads TGTGCCAGCAGTGAAGCGGCGACGGCAGCATATTTT.